This TCR beta chain was obtained from a study of T-cell memory formation after mild COVID-19. Constant-segment primers were used for 5'RACE, and the resulting TCR alpha and TCR beta cDNA libraries carried sample barcodes and UMIs. TCRdb itself ran the 5' RACE reads through MiXCR, one entry per CDR3 protein. The repertoire has 550,000 to 700,000 distinct CDR3 sequences, over 15% of them found once; the top ten carry 12%. The CDR3 runs to 16 residues. V was trimmed by 2 bases and J by 1 base, leaving 12 bases between them. Germline V gives CDR1 LGHDT, CDR2 YNNKEL (reference sequence). As regards this clonotype: As yet, its antigen is unknown.

Broader study findings: CD4+ contracting clones were found mainly in CM and EM, and CD8+ ones in EMRA. Proof of SARS-CoV-2 specificity was absent for the second-wave clones that crested on day 37. Later expanders leaned toward CD4+, whereas clones contracting from day 15 to 85 were balanced CD4/CD8.

The chain employs TRBV3-1 and TRBJ2-4; maybe TRBD2 (5 bases). Sequencing was done on a sample of PBMCs or a T cell subset sorted from them (not recorded which). The receptor's source is an adult woman who had mild COVID-19 (a few samples of this study predate the infection). Cell type and time point are not known. Here the CDR3 reads CASSQLLPGAKNIQYF. In DNA form, the CDR3 reads TGTGCCAGCAGCCAACTCCTGCCGGGGGCCAAAAACATTCAGTACTTC.